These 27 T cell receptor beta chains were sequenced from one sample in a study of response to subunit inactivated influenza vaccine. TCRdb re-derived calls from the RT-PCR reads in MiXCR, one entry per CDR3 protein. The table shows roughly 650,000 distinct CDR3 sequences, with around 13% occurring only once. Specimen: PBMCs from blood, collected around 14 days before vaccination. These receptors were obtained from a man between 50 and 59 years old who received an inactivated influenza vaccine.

The CDR3 DNA sequence: TGTGCCAGCAGTGCCGCAGAGACCGCTAATGAAAAACTGTTTTTT. Its translation: CASSAAETANEKLFF. The V call is TRBV2, the J call TRBJ1-4; D unclear. V was pared by 4 bases and J by 3 bases, with 12 bases between. Germline values: CDR1 SNHLY, CDR2 FYNNEI. The CDR3 has 15 residues.

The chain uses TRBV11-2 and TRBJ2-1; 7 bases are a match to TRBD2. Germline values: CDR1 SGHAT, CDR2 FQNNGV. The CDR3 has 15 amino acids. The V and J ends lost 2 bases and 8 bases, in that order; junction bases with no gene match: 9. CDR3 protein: CASSLSLSREDEQFF. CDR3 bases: TGTGCCAGCAGCTTATCTTTGAGTCGGGAGGATGAGCAGTTCTTC. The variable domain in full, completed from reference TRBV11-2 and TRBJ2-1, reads EAGVAQSPRYKIIEKRQSVAFWCNPISGHATLYWYQQILGQGPKLLIQFQNNGVVDDSQLPKDRFSAERLKGVDSTLKIQPAKLEDSAVYLCASSLSLSREDEQFFGPGTRLTVL.

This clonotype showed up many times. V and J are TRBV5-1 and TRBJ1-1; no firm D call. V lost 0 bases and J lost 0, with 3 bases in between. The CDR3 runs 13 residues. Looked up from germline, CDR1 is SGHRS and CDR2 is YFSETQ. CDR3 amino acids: CASSLVVNTEAFF. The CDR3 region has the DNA TGCGCCAGCAGCTTGGTTGTGAACACTGAAGCTTTCTTT. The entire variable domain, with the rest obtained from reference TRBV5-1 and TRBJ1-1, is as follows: KAGVTQTPRYLIKTRGQQVTLSCSPISGHRSVSWYQQTPGQGLQFLFEYFSETQRNKGNFPGRFSGRQFSNSRSEMNVSTLELGDSALYLCASSLVVNTEAFFGQGTRLTVV.

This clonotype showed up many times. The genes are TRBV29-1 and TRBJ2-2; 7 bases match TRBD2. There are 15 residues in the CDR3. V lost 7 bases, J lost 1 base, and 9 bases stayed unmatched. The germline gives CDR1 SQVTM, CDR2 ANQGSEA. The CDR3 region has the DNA TGCAGCGCCAGGGCCCGCGGGGGGAACACCGGGGAGCTGTTTTTT. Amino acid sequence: CSARARGGNTGELFF.

Here the CDR3 reads CASSLDSYNQNIQYF. The CDR3 nucleotides read TGCGCCAGCAGCTTGGACTCCTATAACCAAAACATTCAGTACTTC. J is TRBJ2-4 and V is TRBV5-1; D call uncertain. V lost 0 bases and J 5 bases, leaving 12 bases between the germline ends. CDR1 SGHRS and CDR2 YFSETQ come from the germline V gene. CDR3 length: 15 amino acids. Full variable domain (missing parts from reference TRBV5-1 and TRBJ2-4): KAGVTQTPRYLIKTRGQQVTLSCSPISGHRSVSWYQQTPGQGLQFLFEYFSETQRNKGNFPGRFSGRQFSNSRSEMNVSTLELGDSALYLCASSLDSYNQNIQYFGAGTRLSVL.

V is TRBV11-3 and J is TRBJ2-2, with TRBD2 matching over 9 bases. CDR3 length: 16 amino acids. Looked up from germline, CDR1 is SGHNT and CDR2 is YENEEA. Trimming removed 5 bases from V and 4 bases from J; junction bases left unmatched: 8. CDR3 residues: CASSPSSGVVTGELFF. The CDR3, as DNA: TGTGCCAGCAGCCCCTCTAGCGGGGTGGTCACCGGGGAGCTGTTTTTT.

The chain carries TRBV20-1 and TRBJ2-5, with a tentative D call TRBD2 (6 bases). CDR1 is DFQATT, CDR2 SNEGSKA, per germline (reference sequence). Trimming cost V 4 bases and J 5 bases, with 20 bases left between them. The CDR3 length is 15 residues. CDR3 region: CSAISGGDRGETQYF. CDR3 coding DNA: TGCAGTGCTATTTCAGGCGGGGATCGGGGTGAGACCCAGTACTTC.

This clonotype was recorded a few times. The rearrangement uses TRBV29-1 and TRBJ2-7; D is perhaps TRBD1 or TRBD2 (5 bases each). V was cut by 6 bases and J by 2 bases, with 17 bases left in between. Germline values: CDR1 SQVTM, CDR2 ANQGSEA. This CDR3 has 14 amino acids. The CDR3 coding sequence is TGCAGCGTCAAGCTCATGGGACCCACCTACGAGCAGTACTTC. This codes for CSVKLMGPTYEQYF.

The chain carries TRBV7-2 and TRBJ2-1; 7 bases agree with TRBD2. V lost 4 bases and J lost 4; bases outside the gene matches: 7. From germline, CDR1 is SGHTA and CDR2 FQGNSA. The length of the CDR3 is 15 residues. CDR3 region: CASSSAGTIYNEQFF. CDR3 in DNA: TGTGCCAGCAGCTCCGCAGGGACTATATACAATGAGCAGTTCTTC.

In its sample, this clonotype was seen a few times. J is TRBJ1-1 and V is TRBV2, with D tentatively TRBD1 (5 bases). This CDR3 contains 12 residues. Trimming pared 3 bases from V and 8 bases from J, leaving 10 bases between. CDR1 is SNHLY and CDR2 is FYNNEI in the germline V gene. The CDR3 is CASSDDRLEAFF. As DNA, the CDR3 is TGTGCCAGCAGTGATGACAGATTAGAAGCTTTCTTT. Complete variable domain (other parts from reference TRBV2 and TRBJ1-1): EPEVTQTPSHQVTQMGQEVILRCVPISNHLYFYWYRQILGQKVEFLVSFYNNEISEKSEIFDDQFSVERPDGSNFTLKIRSTKLEDSAMYFCASSDDRLEAFFGQGTRLTVV.

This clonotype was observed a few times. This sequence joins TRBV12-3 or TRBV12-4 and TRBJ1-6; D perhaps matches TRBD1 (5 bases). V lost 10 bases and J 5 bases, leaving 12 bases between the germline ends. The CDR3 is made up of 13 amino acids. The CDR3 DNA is TGTGCCACCGGGACGGGAGATAATTCACCCCTCCACTTT. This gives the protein CATGTGDNSPLHF.

The CDR3 spells CASSPDVDYGYTF. DNA for the CDR3: TGCGCCAGCAGCCCGGACGTAGACTATGGCTACACCTTC. The genes are TRBV5-1 and TRBJ1-2, with D hard to call. Germline V gene data show CDR1 as SGHRS and CDR2 as YFSETQ. Trimming left V 4 bases short and J 3 bases short, with 10 bases between. The CDR3 has 13 residues.

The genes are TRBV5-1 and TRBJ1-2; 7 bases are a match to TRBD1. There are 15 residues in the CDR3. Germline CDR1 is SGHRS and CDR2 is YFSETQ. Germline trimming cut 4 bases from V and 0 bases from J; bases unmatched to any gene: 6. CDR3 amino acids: CASSRQGIANYGYTF. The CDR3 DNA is TGCGCCAGCAGCCGACAGGGAATAGCTAACTATGGCTACACCTTC.

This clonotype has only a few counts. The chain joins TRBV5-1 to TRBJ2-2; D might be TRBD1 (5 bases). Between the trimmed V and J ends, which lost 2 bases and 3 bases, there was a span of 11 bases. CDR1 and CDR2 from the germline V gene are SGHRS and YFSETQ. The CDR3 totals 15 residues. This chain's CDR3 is CASSFAGPDTGELFF. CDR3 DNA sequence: TGCGCCAGCAGCTTTGCAGGGCCCGACACCGGGGAGCTGTTTTTT.

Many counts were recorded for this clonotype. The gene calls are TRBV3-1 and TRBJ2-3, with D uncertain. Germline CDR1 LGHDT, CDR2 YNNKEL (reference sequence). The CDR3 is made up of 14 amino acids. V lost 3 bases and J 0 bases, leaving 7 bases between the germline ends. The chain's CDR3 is CASSHAASTDTQYF. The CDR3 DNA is TGTGCCAGCAGCCACGCGGCTAGCACAGATACGCAGTATTTT.

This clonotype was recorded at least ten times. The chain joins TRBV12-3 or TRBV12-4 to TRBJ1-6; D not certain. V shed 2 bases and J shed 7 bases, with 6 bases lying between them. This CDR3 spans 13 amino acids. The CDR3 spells CASSLWANSPLHF. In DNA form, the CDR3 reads TGTGCCAGCAGTTTATGGGCCAATTCACCCCTCCACTTT.

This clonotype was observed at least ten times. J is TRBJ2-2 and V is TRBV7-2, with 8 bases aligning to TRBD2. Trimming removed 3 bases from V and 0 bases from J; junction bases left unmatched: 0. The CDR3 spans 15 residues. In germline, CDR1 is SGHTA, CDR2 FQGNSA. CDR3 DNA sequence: TGTGCCAGCAGCTTTAGCGGGGCGAACACCGGGGAGCTGTTTTTT. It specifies CASSFSGANTGELFF.

The chain's CDR3 is CASSPPGGGNEQFF. The DNA for the CDR3 is TGTGCCAGCAGCCCCCCGGGGGGCGGGAATGAGCAGTTCTTC. The V gene is TRBV28, the J gene TRBJ2-1; weak D call: TRBD2 (7 bases). V gave up 6 bases and J gave up 7 bases, with 16 bases separating them. The V gene's germline CDR1 is MDHEN and CDR2 SYDVKM. There are 14 residues in the CDR3.

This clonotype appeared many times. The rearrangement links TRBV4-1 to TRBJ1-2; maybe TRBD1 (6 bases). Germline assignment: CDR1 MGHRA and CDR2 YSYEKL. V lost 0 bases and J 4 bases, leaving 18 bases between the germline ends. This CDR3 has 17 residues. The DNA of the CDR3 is TGCGCCAGCAGCCAAGACCCCGGGGGGCGGATAATCTATGGCTACACCTTC. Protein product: CASSQDPGGRIIYGYTF.

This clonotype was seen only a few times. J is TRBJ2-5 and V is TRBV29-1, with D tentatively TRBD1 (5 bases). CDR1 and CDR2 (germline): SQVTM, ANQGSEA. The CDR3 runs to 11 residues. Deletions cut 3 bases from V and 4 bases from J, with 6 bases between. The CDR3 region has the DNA TGCAGCGTTGAGACAGTAGAGACCCAGTACTTC. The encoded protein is CSVETVETQYF.

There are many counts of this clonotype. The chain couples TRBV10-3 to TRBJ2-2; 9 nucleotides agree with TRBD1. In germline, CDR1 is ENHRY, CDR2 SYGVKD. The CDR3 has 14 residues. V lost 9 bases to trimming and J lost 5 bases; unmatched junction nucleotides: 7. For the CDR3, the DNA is TGTGCCATGGGGACAGGGATTAGGACCGGGGAGCTGTTTTTT. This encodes CAMGTGIRTGELFF.

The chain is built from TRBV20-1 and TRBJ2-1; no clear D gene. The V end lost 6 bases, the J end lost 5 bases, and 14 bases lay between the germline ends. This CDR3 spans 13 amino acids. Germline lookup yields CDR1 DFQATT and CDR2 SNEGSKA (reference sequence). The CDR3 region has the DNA TGCAGTGCCCCCAGGCCCACCCACAATGAGCAGTTCTTC. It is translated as CSAPRPTHNEQFF.

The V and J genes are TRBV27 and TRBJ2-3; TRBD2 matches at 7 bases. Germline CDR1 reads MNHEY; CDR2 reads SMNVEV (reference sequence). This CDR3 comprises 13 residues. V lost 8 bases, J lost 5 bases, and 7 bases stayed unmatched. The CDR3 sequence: CASRGSGIDTQYF. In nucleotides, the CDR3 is TGTGCCAGCCGCGGGAGTGGGATAGATACGCAGTATTTT.

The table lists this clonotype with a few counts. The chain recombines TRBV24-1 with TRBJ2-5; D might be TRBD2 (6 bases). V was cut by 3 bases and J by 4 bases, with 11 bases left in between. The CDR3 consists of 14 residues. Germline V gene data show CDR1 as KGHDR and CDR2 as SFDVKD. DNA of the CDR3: TGTGCCACCAGTGATCCTCGCGGGACAGAGACCCAGTACTTC. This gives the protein CATSDPRGTETQYF.

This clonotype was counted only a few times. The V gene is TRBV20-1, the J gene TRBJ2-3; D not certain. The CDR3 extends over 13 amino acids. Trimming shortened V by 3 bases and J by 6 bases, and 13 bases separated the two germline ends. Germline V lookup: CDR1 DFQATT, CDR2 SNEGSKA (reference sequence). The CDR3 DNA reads TGCAGTGCTAGGAGGCCCCTAGTGGATACGCAGTATTTT. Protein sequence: CSARRPLVDTQYF.

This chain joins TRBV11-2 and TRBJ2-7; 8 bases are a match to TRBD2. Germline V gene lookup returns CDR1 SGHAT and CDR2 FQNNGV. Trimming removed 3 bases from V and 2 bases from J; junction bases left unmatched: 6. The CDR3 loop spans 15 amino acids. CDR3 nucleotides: TGTGCCAGCAGCTTCCCAGCGGGAGCGACCTACGAGCAGTACTTC. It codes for CASSFPAGATYEQYF.

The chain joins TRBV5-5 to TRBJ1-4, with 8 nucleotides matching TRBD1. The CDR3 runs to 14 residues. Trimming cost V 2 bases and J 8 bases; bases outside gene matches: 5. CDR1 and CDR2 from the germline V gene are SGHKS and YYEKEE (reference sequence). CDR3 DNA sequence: TGTGCCAGCAGCTTACAGGGGGGAAACGAAAAACTGTTTTTT. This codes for CASSLQGGNEKLFF.